This T cell receptor beta chain was obtained from a study of OX40 agonist ivuxolimab in advanced cancers. Notes on the study in general: Certain nonresponders additionally had low normalized T-cell clonal expansion. More expanded clones were found, on average, in CD8+ than in CD4+ T cells. Antigen targets of the expanded peripheral T cells went undetermined.

Clones were sequenced by immunoSEQ multiplex PCR, and TCRdb holds only the in-frame ones, with some missing. The sample lists about 41,000 clones, 88% occurring once. As regards this clone: No antigen is known for it.

CDR3 length: 13 residues. Trimming removed 6 bases from V and 7 bases from J; junction bases left unmatched: 7. Germline V gene data show CDR1 as SGHVS and CDR2 as FNYEAQ. This clonotype originated in an adult with an advanced solid tumor such as melanoma, head and neck, liver or kidney cancer. The sample in question was CD4+ or CD8+ T cells sorted from blood, obtained in a trial of the OX40 agonist ivuxolimab. The chain carries TRBV7-6 and TRBJ1-1, with 8 nucleotides matching TRBD1. Here the CDR3 DNA reads TGTGCCAGCAGGAAGGACAGGGTTGGTGAAGCTTTCTTT. It encodes CASRKDRVGEAFF.